The 29 T cell receptor beta chains reported below all come from one sample, sequenced in a study of cytomegalovirus exposure and HLA in healthy donors. With 60 Vbeta and 13 Jbeta primers, the PCR was carried out. Sequencing was performed with immunoSEQ multiplex PCR; in TCRdb, only in-frame clones are kept and a portion is missing. The sample gives 150,000 or so clones, around 74% of which show up once; roughly 2% is in the top ten. Sequencing was carried out using PBMCs. These receptors came from a female donor in good health and CMV-seronegative.

This clone was recorded a few times. The rearrangement joins TRBV19 to TRBJ2-7; D is uncertain. This CDR3 has 15 amino acids. Trimming pared 5 bases from V and 3 bases from J, leaving 17 bases between. Germline V CDR1 and CDR2: LNHDA, SQIVND (reference sequence). CDR3 coding DNA: TGTGCCAGTAGTGCCTCTCGCGGAAGTTTCTACGAGCAGTACTTC. This translates into CASSASRGSFYEQYF.

V usage is TRBV11-3 and J usage is TRBJ1-1; no clear D gene. CDR3 length: 13 amino acids. Trimming took off 5 bases at V and 7 bases at J, with 14 bases between the two ends. Germline V gene data show CDR1 as SGHNT and CDR2 as YENEEA. CDR3 nucleotides: TGTGCCAGCAGCCCTGGACTTACGAGTGAAGCTTTCTTT. It is translated as CASSPGLTSEAFF.

The V and J genes are TRBV7-3 and TRBJ2-1; 9 positions match TRBD2. The CDR3 length is 15 residues. Germline V lookup: CDR1 SGHTA, CDR2 FQGTGA. The ends lost 5 bases at V and 2 bases at J; junction bases unmatched: 4. CDR3 nucleotides: TGTGCCAGCAGCCCCACTAGCGGGCCCTACAATGAGCAGTTCTTC. It translates to CASSPTSGPYNEQFF.

The rearrangement links TRBV30 to TRBJ1-1, with TRBD1 as a possible D gene (6 bases). This CDR3 is 16 amino acids long. V dropped 3 bases and J dropped 3 bases, with 20 bases sitting between them. Per germline, CDR1 GTSNPN and CDR2 SVGIG (reference sequence). For the CDR3, the DNA is TGTGCCTGGAGAGAACCCCCCGGGAGGGGGGACACTGAAGCTTTCTTT. This encodes CAWREPPGRGDTEAFF.

The chain links TRBV5-1 to TRBJ2-5, with 9 nucleotides matching TRBD1. This CDR3 has 16 residues. Germline V CDR1 and CDR2: SGHRS, YFSETQ. V was pared by 2 bases and J by 1 base, with 6 bases of the junction left unmatched. The CDR3 region is CASSFSGTGTQETQYF. DNA for the CDR3: TGCGCCAGCAGCTTTTCCGGGACAGGGACCCAAGAGACCCAGTACTTC.

The gene calls are TRBV6-5 and TRBJ2-5; no reliable D call. V was pared by 0 bases and J by 7 bases, with 12 bases between. The CDR3 runs 14 residues. Germline V gene data show CDR1 as MNHEY and CDR2 as SVGAGI. The chain's CDR3 is CASSYSSPTGTQYF. The CDR3 nucleotides read TGTGCCAGCAGTTACTCGTCCCCTACGGGGACCCAGTACTTC.

Here the CDR3 reads CASRYTSSTGELFF. In nucleotides, the CDR3 is TGTGCCAGCAGGTACACTAGTTCGACCGGGGAGCTGTTTTTT. The V gene is TRBV6-5, the J gene TRBJ2-2, with a weak D call TRBD2 (5 bases). This CDR3 has 14 residues. Germline V lookup: CDR1 MNHEY, CDR2 SVGAGI. The V and J ends lost 6 bases and 5 bases respectively, with 13 bases between them.

The chain combines TRBV2 with TRBJ1-2; D remains unclear. The CDR3 contains 17 residues. The germline gives CDR1 SNHLY, CDR2 FYNNEI. Trimming removed 3 bases from V and 3 bases from J, with 20 bases in between. DNA of the CDR3: TGTGCCAGCAGTGATCCGGTGGCTCGCGGTACGGACTATGGCTACACCTTC. This codes for CASSDPVARGTDYGYTF.

The chain has TRBV18 and TRBJ1-2; 9 nucleotides line up with TRBD1. V shed 2 bases, J shed 3 bases, and the junction held 1 base outside the gene matches. The CDR3 contains 14 residues. CDR1 and CDR2 from the germline V gene are KGHSH and LQKENI. The CDR3 DNA sequence: TGTGCCAGCTCACCAGGGGACAGGGACTATGGCTACACCTTC. Translated, it gives CASSPGDRDYGYTF.

There are a few counts of this clone. This chain connects TRBV29-1 to TRBJ2-7, with 7 bases identical to TRBD1. This CDR3 has 13 residues. Looked up from germline, CDR1 is SQVTM and CDR2 is ANQGSEA. J lost 6 bases, V lost 5 bases, and 10 bases had no gene match. The CDR3, as DNA: TGCAGCGTTTCCCCGTCCTACAGGGGCGAGCAGTACTTC. This translates into CSVSPSYRGEQYF.

The V and J genes are TRBV9 and TRBJ1-2; D is possibly TRBD1 (5 bases). This CDR3 is built from 15 residues. The V end was cut by 1 base, the J end by 5 bases, with 15 bases between. Per germline, CDR1 SGDLS and CDR2 YYNGEE. This CDR3 reads CASSVMAGRGYGYTF. In nucleotides, the CDR3 is TGTGCCAGCAGCGTAATGGCAGGGAGGGGATATGGCTACACCTTC.

The rearrangement joins TRBV29-1 to TRBJ2-7; 12 bases agree with TRBD2. Trimming cost V 6 bases and J 5 bases; bases outside gene matches: 8. Looked up from germline, CDR1 is SQVTM and CDR2 is ANQGSEA. This CDR3 contains 14 residues. CDR3 nucleotide sequence: TGCAGCGTGTCCCGACTAGCGGGGGAAGACGAGCAGTACTTC. Encoded protein: CSVSRLAGEDEQYF.

This clone has just a few counts. The rearrangement uses TRBV9 and TRBJ2-1, with TRBD2 matching 11 bases. The germline CDR1 and CDR2 sequences are SGDLS and YYNGEE. CDR3 length equals 15 residues. Trimming took 0 bases from V and 10 from J; bases not matched to a gene: 6. The CDR3 reads CASSVESSGRLEQFF. CDR3 nucleotide sequence: TGTGCCAGCAGCGTAGAGTCTAGCGGGAGGTTGGAGCAGTTCTTC.

The gene calls are TRBV2 and TRBJ1-2, with D perhaps TRBD1 (5 bases). Germline CDR1 is SNHLY and CDR2 is FYNNEI. This CDR3 is built from 14 residues. Trimming left V 0 bases short and J 5 bases short, with 10 bases between. The CDR3 DNA reads TGTGCCAGCAGTGAAGCGGCTGGGGCTTATGGCTACACCTTC. Residues: CASSEAAGAYGYTF.

The chain combines TRBV6-1 with TRBJ1-2; D may be TRBD1 (6 bases). Germline CDR1 reads MNHNS; CDR2 reads SASEGT. Trimming shortened V by 2 bases and J by 4 bases, and 14 bases separated the two germline ends. This CDR3 region has 15 residues. The CDR3 protein is CASSEIERGSYGYTF. The CDR3 DNA reads TGTGCCAGCAGTGAAATCGAGAGGGGGTCCTATGGCTACACCTTC.

The chain couples TRBV21-1 to TRBJ1-4; the D call in the table, TRBD1, was not verified against the DNA. TRBV21-1 is a listed pseudogene. The CDR3 runs 16 residues. CDR3 residues: CASSKLQGAANEKLFF. The CDR3 DNA sequence: TGTGCCAGCAGCAAACTACAGGGGGCTGCTAATGAAAAACTGTTTTTT.

To note about this clone: A read error may produce the germline difference seen at one junction end. The gene calls are TRBV6-6 and TRBJ1-3; D call uncertain. The CDR3 spans 14 residues. Germline CDR1 MNHNY, CDR2 SVGAGI (reference sequence). CDR3 DNA: TGTGCCAGCAGTTACGGAGGTGCTGGAAACACCACATATTTT. This gives the protein CASSYGGAGNTTYF.

The rearrangement links TRBV28 to TRBJ1-5, with no clear D. Looked up from germline, CDR1 is MDHEN and CDR2 is SYDVKM. The CDR3 consists of 15 residues. Trimming took off 3 bases at V and 5 bases at J, with 14 bases between the two ends. The DNA for the CDR3 is TGTGCCAGCAGTTTTCTTATGGGCTCGCATCAGCCCCAGCATTTT. This gives the protein CASSFLMGSHQPQHF.

The chain joins TRBV7-9 to TRBJ2-3; 13 nucleotides match TRBD2. V lost 5 bases and J lost 6; bases outside the gene matches: 8. Germline V lookup: CDR1 SEHNR, CDR2 FQNEAQ (reference sequence). This CDR3 spans 16 amino acids. DNA for the CDR3: TGTGCCAGCAGCCCGGGACTAGCGGGGTTGCTCGATACGCAGTATTTT. Its translation is CASSPGLAGLLDTQYF.

This rearrangement joins TRBV4-1 to TRBJ1-1; tentative D call: TRBD1 (6 bases). V lost 2 bases to trimming and J lost 11 bases, with 18 bases between them. The length of the CDR3 is 14 residues. Germline CDR1 reads MGHRA; CDR2 reads YSYEKL. The CDR3 here is CASSQPGHPVGAFF. DNA for the CDR3: TGCGCCAGCAGCCAACCGGGACACCCGGTAGGGGCTTTCTTT.

V is TRBV27 and J is TRBJ1-2; possibly TRBD1 for D (5 bases). The CDR3 consists of 13 residues. Germline V gene data show CDR1 as MNHEY and CDR2 as SMNVEV (reference sequence). V shed 5 bases and J shed 7 bases, with 14 bases lying between them. The CDR3 nucleotides read TGTGCCAGCAGTCCCCAGGGATATTCTGGCTACACCTTC. The encoded protein is CASSPQGYSGYTF.

DNA for the CDR3: TGCGCCAGCAGTTCTGGCAGCTCTGGAAACACCATATATTTT. Translating it yields CASSSGSSGNTIYF. This chain connects TRBV10-2 to TRBJ1-3; no definite D call. Germline lookup yields CDR1 WSHSY and CDR2 SAAADI. CDR3 size: 14 residues. The V end lost 5 bases, the J end lost 0 bases, and 8 bases lay between the germline ends.

In DNA form, the CDR3 reads TGTGCCAGCAGCCACGGGACAGGGAATAGCAATCAGCCCCAGCATTTT. Residues: CASSHGTGNSNQPQHF. This sequence joins TRBV4-2 and TRBJ1-5, with 9 nucleotides matching TRBD1. This CDR3 is 16 amino acids long. After removal of 3 bases from V and 0 bases from J, the junction contained 3 bases not matched to a gene. Per the germline V gene, CDR1 is LGHNA and CDR2 is YNFKEQ.

J is TRBJ2-2 and V is TRBV15; weak D call: TRBD1 (6 bases). The CDR3 is made up of 16 amino acids. CDR1 is LNHNV, CDR2 YYDKDF, per germline (reference sequence). V shed 1 base and J shed 5 bases, with 14 bases lying between them. The CDR3 nucleotides are TGTGCCACCAGCAGAGGGGGAAGGGGGTGGACCGGGGAGCTGTTTTTT. Amino acids: CATSRGGRGWTGELFF.

This clone was observed once. The chain is built from TRBV7-8 and TRBJ1-2, with a possible D match to TRBD1 (5 bases). Germline CDR1 and CDR2: SGHVS and FQNEAQ. Between the trimmed V and J ends, which lost 0 bases and 8 bases, there was a span of 13 bases. This CDR3 contains 14 residues. CDR3 residues: CASSLAEGAGGYTF. The CDR3 DNA reads TGTGCCAGCAGCTTAGCAGAAGGGGCGGGAGGCTACACCTTC. Together with reference TRBV7-8 and TRBJ1-2, the CDR3 gives the full variable domain: GAGVSQSPRYKVAKRGQDVALRCDPISGHVSLFWYQQALGQGPEFLTYFQNEAQLDKSGLPSDRFFAERPEGSVSTLKIQRTQQEDSAVYLCASSLAEGAGGYTFGSGTRLTVV.

The genes are TRBV5-1 and TRBJ1-5; 9 nucleotides line up with TRBD1. CDR3 length: 19 residues. CDR1 and CDR2 from the germline V gene are SGHRS and YFSETQ. After removal of 3 bases from V and 0 bases from J, the junction contained 13 bases not matched to a gene. CDR3 residues: CASSSTPGQGNPSNQPQHF. DNA of the CDR3: TGCGCCAGCAGCTCTACCCCGGGACAGGGAAACCCTAGCAATCAGCCCCAGCATTTT.

The chain links TRBV4-1 to TRBJ2-1; 7 bases are a match to TRBD2. J was trimmed by 2 bases and V by 1 base; bases with no gene match: 8. The CDR3 length is 17 residues. In germline, CDR1 is MGHRA, CDR2 YSYEKL. The CDR3 DNA follows: TGCGCCAGCAGCCAAGCCCCGGCGGGAGTAACCTACAATGAGCAGTTCTTC. Residues: CASSQAPAGVTYNEQFF.

This clone appeared a few times. The DNA of the CDR3 is TGTGCCAGCAGCTTAACTCGGACGGGGTCAGCTTCCTCCTACAATGAGCAGTTCTTC. Protein: CASSLTRTGSASSYNEQFF. The gene calls are TRBV11-2 and TRBJ2-1; a weak D match, TRBD2 (5 bases). Trimming removed 2 bases from V and 0 bases from J, with 20 bases in between. Germline V lookup: CDR1 SGHAT, CDR2 FQNNGV. The CDR3 runs 19 residues. The full variable domain, in which reference TRBV11-2 and TRBJ2-1 provide the parts outside the CDR3, is EAGVAQSPRYKIIEKRQSVAFWCNPISGHATLYWYQQILGQGPKLLIQFQNNGVVDDSQLPKDRFSAERLKGVDSTLKIQPAKLEDSAVYLCASSLTRTGSASSYNEQFFGPGTRLTVL.

The CDR3 spells CASSPSRDRPQETQYF. CDR3 sequence (DNA): TGTGCCAGCTCACCGTCCCGGGACAGGCCCCAAGAGACCCAGTACTTC. V usage is TRBV18 and J usage is TRBJ2-5; 8 bases map to TRBD1. Per the germline V gene, CDR1 is KGHSH and CDR2 is LQKENI. Trimming removed 3 bases from V and 1 base from J; junction bases left unmatched: 7. The CDR3 consists of 16 residues.